What follows describes a single T cell receptor (beta chain). This sample was included in a study of blood T cell repertoires in COVID-19. The V gene end was trimmed by 1 base and the J gene end by 3 bases; junction bases not matched to a gene: 2. The V gene's germline CDR1 is SEHNR and CDR2 FQNEAQ (reference sequence). The CDR3 consists of 15 residues. Only in-frame clones appear in the TCRdb table, and some are missing; sequencing was by immunoSEQ multiplex PCR. Altogether 10,000 to 15,000 clones are present, around 85% being singletons, with the ten largest covering roughly 5.6%. This sequence joins TRBV7-9 and TRBJ2-3, with TRBD2 matching 9 bases. Sequenced: peripheral blood. This TCR was recovered from a human donor in a cohort sampled during active COVID-19. The CDR3 region is CASSLGLAETDTQYF. CDR3 in DNA: TGTGCCAGCAGCTTAGGACTAGCGGAGACAGATACGCAGTATTTT. The whole variable domain, filled in from reference TRBV7-9 and TRBJ2-3, reads DTGVSQNPRHKITKRGQNVTFRCDPISEHNRLYWYRQTLGQGPEFLTYFQNEAQLEKSRLLSDRFSAERPKGSFSTLEIQRTEQGDSAMYLCASSLGLAETDTQYFGPGTRLTVL.